These T cell receptor beta chains were read from a single sample in a study of blood T cell repertoires in COVID-19. TCRdb's copy holds only in-frame clones and misses some; the assay was immunoSEQ multiplex PCR. This sample has approximately 260,000 clones, with 80% to 90% found just once. Specimen: PBMCs or T cells enriched from blood (not recorded which). The receptors shown here come from a young man with acute COVID-19. Each CDR3 is given with its conserved first and last residue.

>TRBJ1-5|TRBV24-1
CATSDTDRAKHF
>TRBJ2-3|TRBV5-1
CASSLASTSTDTQYF
>TRBJ1-2|TRBV28
CASTASQGRSYGYTF
>TRBJ2-1|TRBV12-3/TRBV12-4
CASSYYSNEQFF
>TRBJ1-5|TRBV4-3
CASSRGTGNQPQHF
>TRBJ2-3|TRBV5-1
CASSLGTSGHTDTQYF
>TRBJ2-1|TRBV4-3
CASSQEGSANNEQFF
>TRBJ2-1|TRBV2
CASRFGLAGTRNEQFF
>TRBJ2-3|TRBV5-1
CASSLVEADTQYF
>TRBJ2-3|TRBV18
CASSPPTQDRGADTQYF
>TRBJ2-1|TRBV6-1
CASSARGQGRQVEEQFF
>TRBJ2-3|TRBV5-1
CASSPGDFSTDTQYF
>TRBJ1-5|TRBV7-2
CASSLDSASQPQHF
>TRBJ1-6|TRBV28
CASSFFGQRDSPLHF
>TRBJ1-4|TRBV2
CASSKQGVSLPFEKLFF
>TRBJ2-2|TRBV15
CATSRVYSELFF
>TRBJ1-3|TRBV5-1
CASSLVAGGRSGNTIYF
>TRBJ1-5|TRBV6-5
CASTTGDQPQHF
>TRBJ2-5|TRBV18
CASSPTPGNQETQYF
>TRBJ1-1|TRBV6-5
CASSYGAGGEYFAFF
>TRBJ2-1|TRBV7-6
CASSMLTHNEQFF
>TRBJ2-3|TRBV9
CASSVGGQGTLADTQYF
>TRBJ2-3|TRBV14
CASRVAGRSTDTQYF
>TRBJ2-1|TRBV6-4
CASSPGGSYNEQFF
>TRBJ1-5|TRBV27
CASSLKGDQPQHF
>TRBJ1-1|TRBV6-5
CASSYAANTEAFF